The clone carrying this T cell receptor (beta chain) was seen ten or more times. This record belongs to a study of blood T cell repertoires in COVID-19. Study overall: Material from acute and convalescent COVID-19 was sourced from the United States, Italy and Spain.

The table came from immunoSEQ multiplex PCR; TCRdb's copy has only in-frame clones and leaves some out. The sample shows some 350,000 clones, 90% of them seen only once. The CDR3 loop spans 15 amino acids. Germline V gene data show CDR1 as SGHTS and CDR2 as YDEGEE. V lost 3 bases, J lost 2 bases, and 11 bases lay in between. The clonotype was recovered from a man aged 18 to 35 with active or convalescent COVID-19. The chain combines TRBV5-8 with TRBJ2-2; TRBD1 might be the D (6 bases). The sequencing input was peripheral blood. The CDR3 protein is CASSSDSPNTGELFF. In nucleotides, the CDR3 is TGTGCCAGCAGCTCGGACAGCCCAAACACCGGGGAGCTGTTTTTT.